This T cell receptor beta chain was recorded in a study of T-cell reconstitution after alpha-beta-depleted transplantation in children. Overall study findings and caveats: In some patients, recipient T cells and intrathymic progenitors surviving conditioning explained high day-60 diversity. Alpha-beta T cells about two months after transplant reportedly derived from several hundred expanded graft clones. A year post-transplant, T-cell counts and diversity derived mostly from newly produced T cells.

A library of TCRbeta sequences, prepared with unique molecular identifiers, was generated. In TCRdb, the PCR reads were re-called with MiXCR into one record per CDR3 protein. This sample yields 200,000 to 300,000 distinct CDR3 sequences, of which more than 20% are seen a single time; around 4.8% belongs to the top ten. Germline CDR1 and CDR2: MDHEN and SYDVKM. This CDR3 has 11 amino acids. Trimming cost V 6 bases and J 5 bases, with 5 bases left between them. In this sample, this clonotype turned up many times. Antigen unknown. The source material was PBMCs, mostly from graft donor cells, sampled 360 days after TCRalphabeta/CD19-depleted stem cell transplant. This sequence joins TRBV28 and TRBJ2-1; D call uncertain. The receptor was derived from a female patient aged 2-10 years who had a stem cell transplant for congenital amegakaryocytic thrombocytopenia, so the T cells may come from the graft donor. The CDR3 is CASRGNNEQFF. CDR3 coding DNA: TGTGCCAGCAGGGGAAACAATGAGCAGTTCTTC.